This T cell receptor beta chain was recorded in a study of control samples from healthy donors and cancer patients (dated by TCRdb to the early 2020s). Its CDR3 holds 14 amino acids, cysteine through phenylalanine. The entry retains the CDR3 DNA only, 42 bases that are in frame from base 1. Trimming removed 5 bases from V and 3 bases from J, leaving 14 bases between the germline ends. CDR1 is given as MNHEY and CDR2 as SMNVEV, both from the germline V gene (reference sequence). Points on this clone: Its antigen has not been determined. No per-base quality is available; no much larger clone lies one base away.

Receptor amplification or capture employed the immunoSEQ multiplex PCR assay. Drawn from immuneACCESS, this table holds only the in-frame rearrangements with V and J called that TCRdb kept. Clones are partly lost; checked studies trace under half to an unresolved V gene and leave the rest unexplained. Within this sample are 150,000 to 200,000 clones, with around 91% of them counted one time only. Of the sample, over 1.1% falls within the top ten clones. This clonotype was obtained from a woman aged 50 to 60 in good health. The sequenced sample consisted of blood. The sequence is built from TRBV27 and TRBJ2-7; no confident D gene assignment can be made. For the CDR3, the sequence is CASSKQQPYYEQYF. The DNA sequence is as follows: TGTGCCAGCAGTAAGCAACAACCCTACTACGAGCAGTACTTC.